The source of this T cell receptor (beta chain) is a study of patients and donors after allogeneic stem cell transplantation. In TCRdb, the RT-PCR reads were re-called with MiXCR into one record per CDR3 protein. The table has 80,000 to 90,000 distinct CDR3 sequences, 48% seen once. Trimming took off 0 bases at V and 6 bases at J, with 13 bases between the two ends. Germline CDR1 reads LGHNA; CDR2 reads YSLEER. The CDR3 contains 15 residues. This sequence originates from a human donor who was either an allogeneic HSCT recipient or a stem cell or donor lymphocyte infusion donor (not recorded which). It is not recorded whose cells these are; they may come from a transplant donor. The sequencing sample was made of blood, either unsorted or a sorted T cell fraction (not recorded which). V is TRBV4-3 and J is TRBJ2-3; D call uncertain. CDR3: CASSQDGPTSDTQYF. The CDR3 DNA is TGCGCCAGCAGCCAAGATGGGCCTACGTCCGATACGCAGTATTTT.